The clone carrying this T cell receptor (beta chain) appeared many times. The data stem from a study of blood T cells in healthy people across ages. V lost 6 bases and J 7 bases, leaving 19 bases between the germline ends. The CDR3 is 14 amino acids. Germline loops: CDR1 DFQATT, CDR2 SNEGSKA (reference sequence). Then a second PCR, running roughly 7 to 11 cycles, was carried out with a sample-barcoded 5' primer and a J-beta primer mix. TCRdb recomputed calls from the 5' RACE reads with MiXCR, one row per CDR3 protein. The profile shows approximately 1.5 million distinct CDR3 sequences, 34% of them singletons.

J is TRBJ2-1 and V is TRBV20-1, with D perhaps assigned TRBD1 or TRBD2 (5 bases each). The sample consisted of blood. The sequence was obtained from a woman younger than 45 in good health. CDR3: CSARGPSFSNEQFF. The CDR3 DNA is TGCAGTGCGAGGGGACCTTCCTTTAGTAATGAGCAGTTCTTC.